This T cell receptor (beta chain) was captured by sequencing in a study of blood T cells in healthy people across ages. Findings of the study overall: Lack of knowledge of donor CMV status possibly confounded expanded clonotype changes. More naive CD4+ cells and higher diversity were found in long-lived than in aged donors.

The second PCR ran roughly 6 to 11 cycles with a sample-barcoded 5' primer and J-beta primers. A template-switch adaptor containing 12 random nucleotides labeled each cDNA molecule. From the 5' RACE reads, TCRdb called clonotypes with MiXCR, one entry per CDR3 protein. Of 910,000 or so distinct CDR3 sequences in the sample, just over 50% are singletons; the top ten hold about a fifth. Notes on this clonotype: Its antigen is currently unknown.

The V gene's germline CDR1 is LGHNA and CDR2 YNFKEQ. The CDR3 consists of 12 residues. V was pared by 2 bases and J by 8 bases, with 9 bases between. The genes are TRBV4-2 and TRBJ1-2; D not resolved. The clonotype was recovered from a woman aged 55-70 years in good health. Sequences were obtained from blood. CDR3 nucleotides: TGTGCCAGCAGCCAATCGGGTGAGGGCTACACCTTC. It translates to CASSQSGEGYTF.